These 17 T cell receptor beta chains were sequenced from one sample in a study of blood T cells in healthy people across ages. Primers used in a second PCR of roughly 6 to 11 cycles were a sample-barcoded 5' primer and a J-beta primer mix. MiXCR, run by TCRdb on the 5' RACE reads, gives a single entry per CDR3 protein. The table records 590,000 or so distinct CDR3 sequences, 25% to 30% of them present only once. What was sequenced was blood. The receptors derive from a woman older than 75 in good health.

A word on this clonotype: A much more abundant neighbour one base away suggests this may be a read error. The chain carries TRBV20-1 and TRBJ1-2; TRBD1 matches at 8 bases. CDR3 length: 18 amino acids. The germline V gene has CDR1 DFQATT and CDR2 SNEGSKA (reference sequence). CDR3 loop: CSVRDWRQGRSTNYGYTF. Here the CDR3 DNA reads TGCAGTGTTAGAGATTGGAGACAGGGGCGTTCCACTAACTATGGCTACACCTTC.

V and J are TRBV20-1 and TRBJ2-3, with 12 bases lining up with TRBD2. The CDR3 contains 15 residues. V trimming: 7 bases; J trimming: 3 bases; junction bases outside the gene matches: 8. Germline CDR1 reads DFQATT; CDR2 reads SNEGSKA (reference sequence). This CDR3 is CSVPGLAGLTDTQYF. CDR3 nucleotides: TGCAGTGTTCCGGGACTAGCGGGTCTGACAGATACGCAGTATTTT.

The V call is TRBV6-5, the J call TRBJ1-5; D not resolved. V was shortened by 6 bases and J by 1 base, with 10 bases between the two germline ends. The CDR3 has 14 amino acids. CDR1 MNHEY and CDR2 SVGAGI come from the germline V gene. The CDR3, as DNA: TGTGCCAGCAGCCCGGAACCCAGCAATCAGCCCCAGCATTTT. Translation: CASSPEPSNQPQHF.

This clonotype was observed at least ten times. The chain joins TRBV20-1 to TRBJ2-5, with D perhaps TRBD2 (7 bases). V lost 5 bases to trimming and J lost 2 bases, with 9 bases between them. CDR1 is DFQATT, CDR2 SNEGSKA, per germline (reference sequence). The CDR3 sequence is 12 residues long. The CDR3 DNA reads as TGCAGTGCTGAGGGGGGGCAAGAGACCCAGTACTTC. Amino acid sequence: CSAEGGQETQYF.

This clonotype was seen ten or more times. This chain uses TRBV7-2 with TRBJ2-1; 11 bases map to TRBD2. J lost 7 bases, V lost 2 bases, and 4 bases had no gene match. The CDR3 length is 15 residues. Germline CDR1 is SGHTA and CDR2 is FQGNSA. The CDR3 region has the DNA TGTGCCAGCAGCTTAATCGCTAGCGGGGGGAATGAGCAGTTCTTC. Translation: CASSLIASGGNEQFF.

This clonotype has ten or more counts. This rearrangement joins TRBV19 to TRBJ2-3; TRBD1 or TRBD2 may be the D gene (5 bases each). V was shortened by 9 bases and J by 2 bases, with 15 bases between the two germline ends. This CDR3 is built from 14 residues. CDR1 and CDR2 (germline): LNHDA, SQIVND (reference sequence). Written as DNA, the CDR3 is TGTGCCAGCGAACCGGGACGGAACACAGATACGCAGTATTTT. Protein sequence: CASEPGRNTDTQYF.

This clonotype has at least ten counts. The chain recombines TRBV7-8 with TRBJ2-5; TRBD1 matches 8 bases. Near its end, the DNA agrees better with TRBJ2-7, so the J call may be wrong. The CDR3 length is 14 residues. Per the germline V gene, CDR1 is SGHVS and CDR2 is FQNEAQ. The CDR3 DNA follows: TGTGCCAGCAGCCCCACACGGACAGGGAACGAGCAGTACTTC. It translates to CASSPTRTGNEQYF.

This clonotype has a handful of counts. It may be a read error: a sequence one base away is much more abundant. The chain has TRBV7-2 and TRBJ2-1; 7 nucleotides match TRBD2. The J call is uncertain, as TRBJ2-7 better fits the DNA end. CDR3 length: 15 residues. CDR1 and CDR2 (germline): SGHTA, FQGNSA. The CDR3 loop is CASRFKRGSYNEQYF. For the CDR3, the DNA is TGTGCCAGCAGATTTAAGCGGGGCTCCTACAATGAGCAGTACTTC.

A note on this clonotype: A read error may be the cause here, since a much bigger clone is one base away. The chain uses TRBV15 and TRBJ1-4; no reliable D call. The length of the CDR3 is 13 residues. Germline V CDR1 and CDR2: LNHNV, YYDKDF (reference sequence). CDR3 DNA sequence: TGTGCCGCCAGCAGAAACTTTAATGAAAAACTGTTTTTT. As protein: CAASRNFNEKLFF. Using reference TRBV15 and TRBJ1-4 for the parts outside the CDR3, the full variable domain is DAMVIQNPRYQVTQFGKPVTLSCSQTLNHNVMYWYQQKSSQAPKLLFHYYDKDFNNEADTPDNFQSRRPNTSFCFLDIRSPGLGDTAMYLCAASRNFNEKLFFGSGTQLSVL.

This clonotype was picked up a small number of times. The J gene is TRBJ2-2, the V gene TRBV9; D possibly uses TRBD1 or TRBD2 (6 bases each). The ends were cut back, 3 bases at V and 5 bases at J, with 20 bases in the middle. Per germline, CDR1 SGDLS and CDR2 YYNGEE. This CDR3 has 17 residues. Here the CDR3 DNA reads TGTGCCAGCAGCGAGCCGATGGGGGGCGTAAGAACCGGGGAGCTGTTTTTT. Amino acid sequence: CASSEPMGGVRTGELFF.

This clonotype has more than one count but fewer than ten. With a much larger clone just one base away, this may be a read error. The CDR3 reads CSVAGAGETQYF. In DNA, the CDR3 is TGCAGCGTCGCAGGGGCGGGGGAGACCCAGTACTTC. V gene TRBV29-1 combines with J gene TRBJ2-5; D could derive from TRBD1 or TRBD2 (6 bases each). Germline CDR1 reads SQVTM; CDR2 reads ANQGSEA. Trimming left V 6 bases short and J 5 bases short, with 13 bases between. The CDR3 has 12 amino acids.

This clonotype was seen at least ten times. The CDR3 region has the DNA TGCAGCGTTGAAGATCTGGCGCGGGGGGGCCTAGAGACCCAGTACTTC. Residues: CSVEDLARGGLETQYF. The V call is TRBV29-1, the J call TRBJ2-5; TRBD2 agrees at 9 bases. V shed 0 bases and J 4 bases; nucleotides not matched to a gene: 9. The CDR3 is made up of 16 amino acids. CDR1 and CDR2 (germline): SQVTM, ANQGSEA.

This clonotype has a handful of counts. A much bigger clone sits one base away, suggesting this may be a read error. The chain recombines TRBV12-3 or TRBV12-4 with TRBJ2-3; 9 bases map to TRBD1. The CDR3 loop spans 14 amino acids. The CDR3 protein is CASSLTGGSDAQYF. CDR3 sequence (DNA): TGTGCCAGCAGTTTGACAGGGGGATCAGATGCGCAGTATTTT.

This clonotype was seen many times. The CDR3 DNA reads as TGTGCCAGCAGGCGGAGGGGAGAGACCCAGTACTTC. Translated: CASRRRGETQYF. The rearrangement joins TRBV12-3 or TRBV12-4 to TRBJ2-5; D is perhaps TRBD2 (6 bases). This CDR3 is built from 12 residues. V lost 6 bases to trimming and J lost 4 bases, with 9 bases between them.

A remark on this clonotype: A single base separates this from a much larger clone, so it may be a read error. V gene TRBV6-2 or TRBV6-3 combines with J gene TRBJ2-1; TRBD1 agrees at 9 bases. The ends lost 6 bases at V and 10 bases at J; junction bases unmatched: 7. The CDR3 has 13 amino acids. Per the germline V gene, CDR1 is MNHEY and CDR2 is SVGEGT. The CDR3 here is CASSRTGVHEQFF. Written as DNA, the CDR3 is TGTGCCAGCAGCCGGACAGGGGTCCACGAGCAGTTCTTC.

CDR3 in DNA: TGTGCCAGCAGCTTTAAAGGGGGCAGACAGCCCCAGCATTTT. This encodes CASSFKGGRQPQHF. The J gene is TRBJ1-5, the V gene TRBV7-2; 7 positions agree with TRBD1. The germline CDR1 and CDR2 sequences are SGHTA and FQGNSA. Germline trimming cut 3 bases from V and 7 bases from J; bases unmatched to any gene: 6. The length of the CDR3 is 14 residues.

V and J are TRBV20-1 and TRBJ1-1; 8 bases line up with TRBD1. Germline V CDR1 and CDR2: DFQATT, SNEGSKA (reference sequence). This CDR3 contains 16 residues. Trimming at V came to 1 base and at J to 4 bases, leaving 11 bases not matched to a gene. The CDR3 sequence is CSARGPRPDRGTEAFF. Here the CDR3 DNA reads TGCAGTGCTAGAGGCCCCCGTCCCGACAGGGGCACTGAAGCTTTCTTT.